Presented here are 14 T cell receptor beta chains from one specimen sequenced in a study of shared clonotypes between healthy human individuals. TCRdb keeps only in-frame clones here, not all; method: immunoSEQ multiplex PCR. This table has under 1,100,000 clones, roughly 70% appearing once. Sequenced sample: memory CD4+ T cells sorted from blood. Subset denoted: CD45RA-negative fraction. These receptors were obtained from a man in his late teens or twenties in good health.

Points on this clone: Mismatch with germline at one junction end may stem from a read error. The chain employs TRBV6-5 and TRBJ1-5; TRBD1 agrees at 7 bases. This CDR3 region has 14 residues. Germline lookup yields CDR1 MNHEY and CDR2 SVGAGI. CDR3 in amino acids: CAISPGTAGQPQHF. CDR3 DNA: TGTGCCATCAGTCCCGGGACAGCGGGGCAGCCCCAGCATTTT.

This clone was detected a few times. The gene calls are TRBV5-1 and TRBJ1-1, with D hard to call. Trimming left V 0 bases short and J 11 bases short, with 11 bases between. CDR1 is SGHRS and CDR2 is YFSETQ in the germline V gene. The CDR3 is 12 amino acids. The CDR3, as DNA: TGCGCCAGCAGCTTGGGGGCTTATGGTGCTTTCTTT. Translation: CASSLGAYGAFF.

Written as DNA, the CDR3 is TGTGCCAGCAGCCAGGGGCTAGGGCCGTACTACGAGCAGTACTTC. It specifies CASSQGLGPYYEQYF. The chain recombines TRBV5-6 with TRBJ2-7; weak D call: TRBD1 (6 bases). Between the trimmed V and J ends, which lost 4 bases and 3 bases, there was a span of 17 bases. This CDR3 is 15 amino acids long. Per the germline V gene, CDR1 is SGHDT and CDR2 is YYEEEE.

The chain joins TRBV19 to TRBJ2-7; D is unclear. The V gene's germline CDR1 is LNHDA and CDR2 SQIVND (reference sequence). The CDR3 is made up of 13 amino acids. Deletions cut 4 bases from V and 7 bases from J, with 14 bases between. CDR3 sequence (DNA): TGTGCCAGTAGTAAATTCGCAGGTGGAGAGCAGTACTTC. Encoded protein: CASSKFAGGEQYF.

This clone appeared a single time. V gene TRBV6-5 combines with J gene TRBJ1-1, with D possibly TRBD1 on 6 matching bases. The CDR3 has 14 amino acids. Per the germline V gene, CDR1 is MNHEY and CDR2 is SVGAGI. Between the trimmed V and J ends, which lost 6 bases and 1 base, there was a span of 12 bases. As DNA, the CDR3 is TGTGCCAGCAGACCCGGACAGACGAACACTGAAGCTTTCTTT. This encodes CASRPGQTNTEAFF.

The J gene is TRBJ1-1, the V gene TRBV7-9, with 9 bases aligning to TRBD1. Trimming cost V 4 bases and J 7 bases; bases outside gene matches: 16. CDR3 size: 17 residues. Germline CDR1 is SEHNR and CDR2 is FQNEAQ (reference sequence). Here the CDR3 reads CASSSTPFTGGAGEAFF. As DNA, the CDR3 is TGTGCCAGCAGCTCGACCCCTTTCACAGGGGGCGCAGGTGAAGCTTTCTTT.

The V gene is TRBV7-8, the J gene TRBJ1-6; D may be TRBD1 (5 bases). The CDR3 is 19 amino acids. The germline gives CDR1 SGHVS, CDR2 FQNEAQ. Trimming removed 1 base from V and 2 bases from J, with 18 bases in between. The CDR3 sequence is CASSLEDPFLGAYNSPLHF. CDR3 nucleotides: TGTGCCAGCAGCTTAGAAGATCCGTTTTTGGGGGCCTATAATTCACCCCTCCACTTT.

J is TRBJ2-7 and V is TRBV7-9; TRBD1 is a possible D gene (6 bases). Trimming took 5 bases from V and 10 from J, leaving 15 bases between them. CDR3 size: 12 residues. The germline CDR1 and CDR2 sequences are SEHNR and FQNEAQ (reference sequence). CDR3 DNA sequence: TGTGCCAGCAGCAGGGACACACCCGTACAGTACTTC. As protein: CASSRDTPVQYF.

V usage is TRBV2 and J usage is TRBJ1-6; 7 nucleotides align to TRBD1. Germline CDR1 and CDR2: SNHLY and FYNNEI. With 3 bases clipped from V and 5 bases from J, the junction kept 1 base outside the gene matches. The CDR3 is made up of 14 amino acids. CDR3 protein: CASSETGHNSPLHF. The CDR3 DNA reads as TGTGCCAGCAGTGAGACAGGGCATAATTCACCCCTCCACTTT.

V usage is TRBV10-3 and J usage is TRBJ2-7, with TRBD2 matching over 9 bases. The CDR3 has 15 amino acids. Per the germline V gene, CDR1 is ENHRY and CDR2 is SYGVKD. With V trimmed by 4 bases and J by 5 bases, 9 bases remained unmatched. CDR3 sequence reads: CAISVRGGREDEQYF. CDR3 coding DNA: TGTGCCATCAGTGTCCGAGGCGGGAGGGAAGACGAGCAGTACTTC.

V usage is TRBV7-2 and J usage is TRBJ1-4, with D uncertain. The ends were cut back, 3 bases at V and 5 bases at J, with 10 bases in the middle. Germline loops: CDR1 SGHTA, CDR2 FQGNSA. CDR3 length: 14 residues. CDR3: CASSFRTVNEKLFF. CDR3 DNA: TGTGCCAGCAGCTTTAGGACGGTCAATGAAAAACTGTTTTTT.

This rearrangement joins TRBV19 to TRBJ1-4; 7 nucleotides match TRBD1. The CDR3 spans 15 residues. V shed 4 bases and J 6 bases; nucleotides not matched to a gene: 8. Germline V gene data show CDR1 as LNHDA and CDR2 as SQIVND (reference sequence). This CDR3 reads CASSSPQGKYEKLFF. CDR3 nucleotides: TGTGCCAGTAGTAGTCCACAGGGGAAATATGAAAAACTGTTTTTT.

The genes are TRBV14 and TRBJ2-7; a possible D gene is TRBD1 (7 bases). Germline-derived CDR1 and CDR2 are SGHDN and FVKESK. Trimming took off 0 bases at V and 7 bases at J, with 16 bases between the two ends. The CDR3 is made up of 15 amino acids. The CDR3 region has the DNA TGTGCCAGCAGCCAAGACAGGGGGGCCGGTGGGGAGCAGTACTTC. Protein product: CASSQDRGAGGEQYF.

The CDR3 loop is CASRDTNTGELFF. CDR3 DNA sequence: TGTGCCAGCCGGGACACCAACACCGGGGAGCTGTTTTTT. V and J are TRBV6-5 and TRBJ2-2, with a tentative D call TRBD1 (6 bases). Between the trimmed V and J ends, which lost 8 bases and 2 bases, there was a span of 9 bases. The CDR3 covers 13 residues. The germline gives CDR1 MNHEY, CDR2 SVGAGI.